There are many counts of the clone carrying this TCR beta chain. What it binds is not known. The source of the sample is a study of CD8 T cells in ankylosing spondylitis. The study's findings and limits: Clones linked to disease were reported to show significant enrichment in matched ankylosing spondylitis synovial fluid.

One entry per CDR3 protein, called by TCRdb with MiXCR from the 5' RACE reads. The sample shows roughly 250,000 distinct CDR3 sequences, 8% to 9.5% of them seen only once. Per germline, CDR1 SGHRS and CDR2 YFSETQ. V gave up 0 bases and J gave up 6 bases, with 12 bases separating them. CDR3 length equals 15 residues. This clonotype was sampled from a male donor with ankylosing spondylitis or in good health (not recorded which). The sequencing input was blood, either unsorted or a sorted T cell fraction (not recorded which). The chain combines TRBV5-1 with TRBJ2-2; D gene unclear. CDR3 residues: CASSLGGPEAGELFF. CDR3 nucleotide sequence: TGCGCCAGCAGCTTGGGCGGACCAGAAGCCGGGGAGCTGTTTTTT.